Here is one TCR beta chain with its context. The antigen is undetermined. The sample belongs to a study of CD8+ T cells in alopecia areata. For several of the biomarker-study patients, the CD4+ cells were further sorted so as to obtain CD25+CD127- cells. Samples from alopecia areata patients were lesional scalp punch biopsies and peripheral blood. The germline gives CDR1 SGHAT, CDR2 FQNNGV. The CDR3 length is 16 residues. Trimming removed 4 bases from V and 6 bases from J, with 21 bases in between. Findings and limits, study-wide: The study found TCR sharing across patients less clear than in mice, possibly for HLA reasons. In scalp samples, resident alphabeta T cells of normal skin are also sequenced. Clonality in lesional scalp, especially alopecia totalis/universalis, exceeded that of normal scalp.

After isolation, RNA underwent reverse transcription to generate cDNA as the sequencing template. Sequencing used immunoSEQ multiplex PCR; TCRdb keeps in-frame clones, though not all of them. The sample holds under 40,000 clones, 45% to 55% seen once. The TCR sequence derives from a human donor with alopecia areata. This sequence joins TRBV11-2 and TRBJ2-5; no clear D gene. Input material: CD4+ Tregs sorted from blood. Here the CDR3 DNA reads TGTGCCAGCAGCTCCGGCCCTAGTGGAGTAGAGCAGACCCAGTACTTC. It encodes CASSSGPSGVEQTQYF.